The rows below give T cell receptor beta chains drawn from one sample of a study of blood T cell repertoires in COVID-19. Only in-frame clones appear in the TCRdb table, and some are missing; sequencing was by immunoSEQ multiplex PCR. The sample carries roughly 250,000 clones, 88% recorded once. The specimen sequenced was PBMCs or T cells enriched from blood (not recorded which). The receptor set was obtained from a woman in her forties with acute COVID-19. Both conserved end residues are part of each CDR3. A D gene is named only where the DNA matches it firmly. Some rows mark clone size as missing; the rest say once, few, many or name a class of expanded clone.

j_call: TRBJ1-2; d_call: TRBD1; clone_size: -; v_call: TRBV9; cdr3_nt: TGTGCCAGCAGCGTCCCCTCCGGGACAGGGGATGGCTACACCTTC; cdr3_aa: CASSVPSGTGDGYTF
j_call: TRBJ2-3; d_call: -; clone_size: -; v_call: TRBV27; cdr3_nt: TGTGCCAGCAGTTTAATAGATAGCCTTACACAGGGTACGCAGTATTTT; cdr3_aa: CASSLIDSLTQGTQYF
j_call: TRBJ1-6; d_call: -; clone_size: -; v_call: TRBV9; cdr3_nt: TGTGCCAGCACCTCGGACTCTCTTAATTCACCCCTCCACTTT; cdr3_aa: CASTSDSLNSPLHF
j_call: TRBJ1-1; d_call: -; clone_size: -; v_call: TRBV27; cdr3_nt: TGTGCCAGCAGTCCCGGGGAGGAGGGCAAAAACACTGAAGCTTTCTTT; cdr3_aa: CASSPGEEGKNTEAFF
j_call: TRBJ1-2; d_call: TRBD1; clone_size: -; v_call: TRBV19; cdr3_nt: TGTGCCAGTAGTATCATAAGAGACAGGGGCTATGGCTACACCTTC; cdr3_aa: CASSIIRDRGYGYTF
j_call: TRBJ1-2; d_call: -; clone_size: -; v_call: TRBV4-1; cdr3_nt: TGCGCCAGCAGCCCTGGACAGCGTAACTATGGCTACACCTTC; cdr3_aa: CASSPGQRNYGYTF
j_call: TRBJ2-3; d_call: TRBD1; clone_size: -; v_call: TRBV24-1; cdr3_nt: TGTGCCACCAGATCAGGGGGCATAACTGATACGCAGTATTTT; cdr3_aa: CATRSGGITDTQYF
j_call: TRBJ2-5; d_call: TRBD2; clone_size: -; v_call: TRBV29-1; cdr3_nt: TGCAGCGTTGCGTTTCTACCCTCTAAGACTAGCGCAATCCAAGAGACCCAGTACTTC; cdr3_aa: CSVAFLPSKTSAIQETQYF
j_call: TRBJ1-2; d_call: TRBD1; clone_size: few; v_call: TRBV3-1/TRBV3-2; cdr3_nt: TGTGCCAGCAGCCAATGGGGACAGTATGGCTACACCTTC; cdr3_aa: CASSQWGQYGYTF
j_call: TRBJ1-4; d_call: -; clone_size: -; v_call: TRBV7-9; cdr3_nt: TGTGCCAGTAAGCGGGGAGATGAAAAACTGTTTTTT; cdr3_aa: CASKRGDEKLFF
j_call: TRBJ1-2; d_call: TRBD1; clone_size: -; v_call: TRBV6-5; cdr3_nt: TGTGCCACCCTGGGACAGAACTATGGCTACACCTTC; cdr3_aa: CATLGQNYGYTF
j_call: TRBJ2-1; d_call: -; clone_size: -; v_call: TRBV5-1; cdr3_nt: TGCGCCAGCAGCCCTGGTCCCGGGACTCAGAACTACAATGAGCAGTTCTTC; cdr3_aa: CASSPGPGTQNYNEQFF
j_call: TRBJ2-4; d_call: TRBD2; clone_size: -; v_call: TRBV12-5; cdr3_nt: TGTGCTAGTGGTTTGGTCGGGACTAGCGGGAGGCGAGGAAACATTCAGTACTTC; cdr3_aa: CASGLVGTSGRRGNIQYF
j_call: TRBJ2-2; d_call: -; clone_size: -; v_call: TRBV28; cdr3_nt: TGTGCCAGCAGTTCAACCGGGACTTCAAAGGCCGGGGAGCTGTTTTTT; cdr3_aa: CASSSTGTSKAGELFF
j_call: TRBJ2-5; d_call: -; clone_size: -; v_call: TRBV20-1; cdr3_nt: TGCAGTGCGGTGTTGGAGGAGACCCAGTACTTC; cdr3_aa: CSAVLEETQYF
j_call: TRBJ2-2; d_call: TRBD1; clone_size: -; v_call: TRBV12-5; cdr3_nt: TGTGCTAGTGGGGACAGGGGGCGCGCCGGGGAGCTGTTTTTT; cdr3_aa: CASGDRGRAGELFF
j_call: TRBJ2-2; d_call: -; clone_size: -; v_call: TRBV4-1; cdr3_nt: TGCGCCAGCGGCGGGACAGCCGGGTCGAACACCGGGGAGCTGTTTTTT; cdr3_aa: CASGGTAGSNTGELFF
j_call: TRBJ2-3; d_call: TRBD2; clone_size: -; v_call: TRBV3-1/TRBV3-2; cdr3_nt: TGTGCCAGCAGCCAATCCGCGGGAGGGGGTTGGACAGATACGCAGTATTTT; cdr3_aa: CASSQSAGGGWTDTQYF
j_call: TRBJ2-1; d_call: -; clone_size: -; v_call: TRBV5-5; cdr3_nt: TGTGCCAGCAGCCCGAGTCCGGGAGAGCAGTTCTTC; cdr3_aa: CASSPSPGEQFF
j_call: TRBJ2-2; d_call: -; clone_size: -; v_call: TRBV10-3; cdr3_nt: TGTGCCATCAAACTTACGGCGAACACCGGGGAGCTGTTTTTT; cdr3_aa: CAIKLTANTGELFF
j_call: TRBJ2-1; d_call: TRBD2; clone_size: -; v_call: TRBV18; cdr3_nt: TGTGCCAGCTCACCACAGGGGAGGGATGAGCAGTTCTTC; cdr3_aa: CASSPQGRDEQFF
j_call: TRBJ2-3; d_call: TRBD1; clone_size: -; v_call: TRBV4-1; cdr3_nt: TGCGCCAGCAGTTACGGGACAGGGGGCTCAGATACGCAGTATTTT; cdr3_aa: CASSYGTGGSDTQYF
j_call: TRBJ1-2; d_call: TRBD1; clone_size: -; v_call: TRBV24-1; cdr3_nt: TGTGCCACCAGCGACCCGACAGGGGGCGACTATGGCTACACCTTC; cdr3_aa: CATSDPTGGDYGYTF
j_call: TRBJ1-1; d_call: TRBD1; clone_size: -; v_call: TRBV18; cdr3_nt: TGTGCCAGCTCACCCCCCAATCAGGGGGAGAACACTGAAGCTTTCTTT; cdr3_aa: CASSPPNQGENTEAFF
j_call: TRBJ1-4; d_call: -; clone_size: -; v_call: TRBV5-1; cdr3_nt: TGCGCCAGCAGCTTGGCCCCCGGGACACATGCAACTAATGAAAAACTGTTTTTT; cdr3_aa: CASSLAPGTHATNEKLFF
j_call: TRBJ2-2; d_call: TRBD2; clone_size: -; v_call: TRBV5-6; cdr3_nt: TGTGCCAGCAGCTGGGGGACTAGCCGGAACACCGGGGAGCTGTTTTTT; cdr3_aa: CASSWGTSRNTGELFF
j_call: TRBJ1-4; d_call: -; clone_size: -; v_call: TRBV28; cdr3_nt: TGTGCCAGCAGCCCCCACGGGAATGAAAAACTGTTTTTT; cdr3_aa: CASSPHGNEKLFF
j_call: TRBJ1-2; d_call: -; clone_size: -; v_call: TRBV11-3; cdr3_nt: TGTGCCAGCAGCTTGTTGACCGGGATAGGCTACACCTTC; cdr3_aa: CASSLLTGIGYTF
j_call: TRBJ2-3; d_call: TRBD2; clone_size: -; v_call: TRBV2; cdr3_nt: TGTGCCAGCAGCCTGACTAGCGGGAGTTCAGATACGCAGTATTTT; cdr3_aa: CASSLTSGSSDTQYF
j_call: TRBJ1-2; d_call: -; clone_size: -; v_call: TRBV5-1; cdr3_nt: TGCGCCAGCAGCTTGGTGGACGGAGGGAACTATGGCTACACCTTC; cdr3_aa: CASSLVDGGNYGYTF
j_call: TRBJ1-2; d_call: -; clone_size: -; v_call: TRBV30; cdr3_nt: TGTGCCGCCTCTGAGGTCTATGGCTACACCTTC; cdr3_aa: CAASEVYGYTF
j_call: TRBJ2-3; d_call: TRBD1; clone_size: -; v_call: TRBV3-1/TRBV3-2; cdr3_nt: TGTGCCAGCAGCCAGGACACAGGGGGAGAGTGGACAGATACGCAGTATTTT; cdr3_aa: CASSQDTGGEWTDTQYF
j_call: TRBJ1-1; d_call: -; clone_size: once; v_call: TRBV6-5; cdr3_nt: TGTGCCAGCAGTTACTCGAAGACAGGAAGGAACACTGAAGCTTTCTTT; cdr3_aa: CASSYSKTGRNTEAFF
j_call: TRBJ2-3; d_call: -; clone_size: -; v_call: TRBV6-4; cdr3_nt: TGTGCCAGCGCGGCTTTCTTGGCAGATACGCAGTATTTT; cdr3_aa: CASAAFLADTQYF
j_call: TRBJ2-1; d_call: -; clone_size: -; v_call: TRBV30; cdr3_nt: TGTGCCTGGAGTGTGAGGGGGAGACCCTACAATGAGCAGTTCTTC; cdr3_aa: CAWSVRGRPYNEQFF
j_call: TRBJ1-5; d_call: -; clone_size: few; v_call: TRBV24-1; cdr3_nt: TGTGCCACCAGTGACCATACAGCGGGGGAGCCCCAGCATTTT; cdr3_aa: CATSDHTAGEPQHF
j_call: TRBJ1-5; d_call: -; clone_size: once; v_call: TRBV15; cdr3_nt: TGTGCCACCAGCAGAGATAGAGGGAGCAATCAGCCCCAGCATTTT; cdr3_aa: CATSRDRGSNQPQHF
j_call: TRBJ1-2; d_call: TRBD1; clone_size: -; v_call: TRBV7-2; cdr3_nt: TGTGCCAGCAGCTTAGGGTATGGACAGGGAAGCTATGGCTACACCTTC; cdr3_aa: CASSLGYGQGSYGYTF
j_call: TRBJ2-1; d_call: TRBD2; clone_size: -; v_call: TRBV9; cdr3_nt: TGTGCCAGCAGCGTAGGAGGACTAGCGGGAGATATGAATGAGCAGTTCTTC; cdr3_aa: CASSVGGLAGDMNEQFF
j_call: TRBJ1-4; d_call: TRBD1; clone_size: -; v_call: TRBV5-1; cdr3_nt: TGCGCCAGCAGCTTGACAGGGGAAGGGGAACTGTTTTTT; cdr3_aa: CASSLTGEGELFF
j_call: TRBJ2-5; d_call: -; clone_size: -; v_call: TRBV7-9; cdr3_nt: TGTGCCAGCAGCCCAGGTTCCCCGTACCAAGAGACCCAGTACTTC; cdr3_aa: CASSPGSPYQETQYF
j_call: TRBJ1-1; d_call: -; clone_size: -; v_call: TRBV18; cdr3_nt: TGTGCCAGCTCACCGGGGACAAGGAACACTGAAGCTTTCTTT; cdr3_aa: CASSPGTRNTEAFF
j_call: TRBJ2-7; d_call: -; clone_size: few; v_call: TRBV29-1; cdr3_nt: TGCAGCGTTGTCCCCCGAGACTACGAGCAGTACTTC; cdr3_aa: CSVVPRDYEQYF
j_call: TRBJ2-3; d_call: -; clone_size: -; v_call: TRBV12-3/TRBV12-4; cdr3_nt: TGTGCCAGCTCTAGTATACTGGCAGATACGCAGTATTTT; cdr3_aa: CASSSILADTQYF
j_call: TRBJ1-2; d_call: -; clone_size: -; v_call: TRBV27; cdr3_nt: TGTGCCAGCAGTCCGTGGACAGATCAAACGGTAAACTATGGCTACACCTTC; cdr3_aa: CASSPWTDQTVNYGYTF
j_call: TRBJ1-2; d_call: -; clone_size: -; v_call: TRBV19; cdr3_nt: TGTGCCAGTAGGTTCGGGGTTGCACGTGGCTACACCTTC; cdr3_aa: CASRFGVARGYTF
j_call: TRBJ2-2; d_call: TRBD1; clone_size: -; v_call: TRBV19; cdr3_nt: TGTGCCAGTAGGGGCTCAGGGGGCACCGGGGAGCTGTTTTTT; cdr3_aa: CASRGSGGTGELFF
j_call: TRBJ2-7; d_call: -; clone_size: -; v_call: TRBV7-9; cdr3_nt: TGTGCCAGCAGCCTCCGGACTGGGAGCTCCTACGAGCAGTACTTC; cdr3_aa: CASSLRTGSSYEQYF
j_call: TRBJ2-3; d_call: -; clone_size: once; v_call: TRBV27; cdr3_nt: TGTGCCAGCAGTTTTCAGGTTCTCACAGATACGCAGTATTTT; cdr3_aa: CASSFQVLTDTQYF
j_call: TRBJ1-1; d_call: TRBD1; clone_size: -; v_call: TRBV5-1; cdr3_nt: TGCGCCAGCAGCCAACAGGGGCTGGGGACTGAAGCTTTCTTT; cdr3_aa: CASSQQGLGTEAFF
j_call: TRBJ1-5; d_call: -; clone_size: few; v_call: TRBV4-1; cdr3_nt: TGCGCCAGCAGCCAAGTTGGCGGGCAGCCCCAGCATTTT; cdr3_aa: CASSQVGGQPQHF
j_call: TRBJ1-1; d_call: TRBD1; clone_size: -; v_call: TRBV19; cdr3_nt: TGTGCCAGTAGATCCCCAGGGGGGATGAACACTGAAGCTTTCTTT; cdr3_aa: CASRSPGGMNTEAFF
j_call: TRBJ1-2; d_call: -; clone_size: once; v_call: TRBV11-2; cdr3_nt: TGTGCCAGCAGCCTGGGGGGGGGCTGGTATGGCTACACCTTC; cdr3_aa: CASSLGGGWYGYTF